This T cell receptor (beta chain) was recorded in a study of blood T cells in healthy people across ages. Study-level findings and limits: Observed TCR beta diversity showed a strong correlation with the percentage of naive T cells as measured by flow cytometry. Naive CD4+ cells and diversity were both higher in long-lived donors than in aged donors.

There are 11 residues in the CDR3. Germline lookup yields CDR1 SQVTM and CDR2 ANQGSEA. The second PCR ran about 6 to 11 cycles with a sample-barcoded 5' primer and J-beta primers. Each cDNA molecule was tagged by a template-switch adaptor with 12 random nucleotides. TCRdb independently ran MiXCR on the 5' RACE reads; one entry per CDR3 protein. In the table there are 700,000 to 1,000,000 distinct CDR3 sequences, more than 40% of which are singletons. Turning to this clonotype: The antigen remains undetermined.

The chain combines TRBV29-1 with TRBJ2-7; D is undetermined. The J call is uncertain, as TRBJ2-5 better fits the DNA end. The clonotype originates from a man in his sixties in good health. The sequencing input was blood. CDR3 protein: CSVAHPETQYF. The CDR3 DNA is TGCAGCGTTGCACACCCGGAGACCCAGTACTTC.